The rows below give T cell receptor beta chains drawn from one sample of a study of spatial heterogeneity in lung cancer. TCRdb re-called the 5' RACE reads with MiXCR, one entry per CDR3 protein. In the table there are 7,000 to 8,000 distinct CDR3 sequences, 7% to 10% of which are singletons. The sample in question was lung tumor tissue, obtained at surgery. These receptors originate from a male donor with early-stage non-small cell lung cancer. The CDR3 runs from the conserved cysteine through the conserved F or W. The order of the fields is clone size, V gene, D gene, J gene, CDR3 DNA, CDR3 protein. D genes are given only for firm matches. Size is omitted from some rows. Given values are once, few, many or a class for expanded clones.

.	TRBV5-1	.	TRBJ1-4	TGCGCCAGCAGCTTGGAGCGGGGCCCAAATGAAAAACTGTTTTTT	CASSLERGPNEKLFF
.	TRBV6-6	.	TRBJ1-5	TGTGCCAGCAGTTACCGGCCCAGAGAGGGACAGCCCCAGCATTTT	CASSYRPREGQPQHF
medium-sized	TRBV7-6	.	TRBJ2-2	TGTGCCAGCAGCTTAAGCGCTCTTGAGACCGGGGAGCTGTTTTTT	CASSLSALETGELFF
large	TRBV7-9	.	TRBJ2-1	TGTGCCAGCAGTCCCGGGACCACCGTCGATGAGCAGTTCTTC	CASSPGTTVDEQFF
many	TRBV6-1	.	TRBJ2-3	TGTGCCAGCACCCCGGGACGACTAGTGGGCACAGATACGCAGTATTTT	CASTPGRLVGTDTQYF
many	TRBV7-2	.	TRBJ1-5	TGTGCCAGCAGACCAACACCGGCGGGCAATCAGCCCCAGCATTTT	CASRPTPAGNQPQHF
medium-sized	TRBV20-1	TRBD2	TRBJ2-7	TGCAGTGCTAAACCGCTAGCGGGAGTAAGAGAGCAGTACTTC	CSAKPLAGVREQYF
medium-sized	TRBV29-1	.	TRBJ1-1	TGCAGCGTTGGGGAGGGAGCTTTGGACACTGAAGCTTTCTTT	CSVGEGALDTEAFF
many	TRBV5-1	.	TRBJ2-3	TGCGCCAGCAGCGAAGGGTCTTCTAGCACAGATACGCAGTATTTT	CASSEGSSSTDTQYF
medium-sized	TRBV29-1	TRBD1	TRBJ1-1	TGCAGCGGGAAACCGGGACAGGGGATGATCGCTGAAGCTTTCTTT	CSGKPGQGMIAEAFF
medium-sized	TRBV6-2/TRBV6-3	.	TRBJ1-2	TGTGCCAGCAGTGGGTCCGCCTATGGCTACACCTTC	CASSGSAYGYTF
medium-sized	TRBV12-3/TRBV12-4	TRBD2	TRBJ2-3	TGTGCCAGCAGTCCGCGGGAGAGGTCAGATACGCAGTATTTT	CASSPRERSDTQYF
many	TRBV5-1	.	TRBJ2-4	TGCGCCAGCAGCCTGGAGGGAGATGACATTCAGTACTTC	CASSLEGDDIQYF
medium-sized	TRBV5-6	.	TRBJ1-2	TGTGCCAGCAGCTTGGATCTGGGGGACTATGGCTACACCTTC	CASSLDLGDYGYTF
few	TRBV14	TRBD2	TRBJ2-1	TGTGCCAGCCGTGGAGCGGGAGGTTACAATGAGCAGTTCTTC	CASRGAGGYNEQFF
medium-sized	TRBV20-1	TRBD1	TRBJ1-2	TGCAGTGCCCCAGGACAGGGGGCTCATGGCTACACCTTC	CSAPGQGAHGYTF
.	TRBV25-1	.	TRBJ1-6	TGTGCCAGCAGCGCGGGGGTTTCACCCCTCCACTTT	CASSAGVSPLHF
medium-sized	TRBV4-1	TRBD1	TRBJ2-1	TGCGCCAGCAGCCGACAGGGGGAATACAATGAGCAGTTCTTC	CASSRQGEYNEQFF
medium-sized	TRBV10-3	.	TRBJ2-6	TGTGCCCCCCTCGTGGTCCCCGGACTAACCTCTGGGGCCAACGTCCTGACTTTC	CAPLVVPGLTSGANVLTF
medium-sized	TRBV28	.	TRBJ2-7	TGTGCCAGCAGTTTTTCCGGTCGGAGCGACTACGAGCAGTACTTC	CASSFSGRSDYEQYF
many	TRBV7-2	.	TRBJ2-2	TGTGCCAGCAGCTTACAGACAACCTCCGGGGAGCTGTTTTTT	CASSLQTTSGELFF
medium-sized	TRBV24-1	TRBD2	TRBJ2-3	TGTGCCACCAGTGATTCTAACGGGAGGGCCGAAGATACGCAGTATTTT	CATSDSNGRAEDTQYF
medium-sized	TRBV20-1	.	TRBJ2-1	TGCAGTGCTAGAAACCCGCCTCCGGGACCGCAGATGTACAATGAGCAGTTCTTC	CSARNPPPGPQMYNEQFF
medium-sized	TRBV7-9	.	TRBJ2-7	TGTGCCAGCAGCTCTAAGGGGGTTGACGAGCAGTACTTC	CASSSKGVDEQYF
many	TRBV6-2/TRBV6-3	.	TRBJ1-5	TGTGCCAGCAGTTCCCCGTCGGGAAACCAGCATTTT	CASSSPSGNQHF
.	TRBV20-1	TRBD2	TRBJ2-5	TGCAGTGCTAGACGTCTAGCGGGAGAAAAGACCCAGTACTTC	CSARRLAGEKTQYF
many	TRBV20-1	.	TRBJ2-7	TGCAGTGCGCAAAACTCCTACGAGCAGTACTTC	CSAQNSYEQYF
medium-sized	TRBV12-3/TRBV12-4	.	TRBJ2-3	TGTGCCAGCAGTTTGAGGGGTATTGGCACAGATACGCAGTATTTT	CASSLRGIGTDTQYF
medium-sized	TRBV9	.	TRBJ1-5	TGTGCCAGCAGCGTAGGGAATCAGCCCCAGCATTTT	CASSVGNQPQHF
medium-sized	TRBV7-2	.	TRBJ2-2	TGTGCCAGCAGCTTAGTTGTCACGCACGGGGAGCTGTTTTTT	CASSLVVTHGELFF
few	TRBV5-6	TRBD1	TRBJ1-2	TGTGCCAGCAGCTTGGATCAGGGGGCAGGAGGCTACACCTTC	CASSLDQGAGGYTF
medium-sized	TRBV28	.	TRBJ1-2	TGTGCCAGCACCCTCCCGGGGCCGTTCTTTGGCTACACCTTC	CASTLPGPFFGYTF
many	TRBV10-3	TRBD2	TRBJ2-7	TGTGCCACCTCCCCGGCGGGACTAGGCTTCGAGCAGTACTTC	CATSPAGLGFEQYF
many	TRBV9	.	TRBJ2-2	TGTGCCAGCAGCGTAGTCGCCGGTCCCGGGGAGCTGTTTTTT	CASSVVAGPGELFF
medium-sized	TRBV4-2	TRBD1	TRBJ1-2	TGTGCCAGCAGCCAGGGGACAGGCCTTAACAATCAAGATGGCTACACCTTC	CASSQGTGLNNQDGYTF
.	TRBV4-1	TRBD2	TRBJ2-1	TGCGCCAGCAGCCAAGATACGAGCGGGGCCCTGTCTTACGAGCAGTTCTTC	CASSQDTSGALSYEQFF
many	TRBV5-4	TRBD2	TRBJ2-7	TGTGCCAGCAGCGAAGCGGGAGGCCGGGACGAGCAGTACTTC	CASSEAGGRDEQYF
medium-sized	TRBV6-5	TRBD2	TRBJ2-7	TGTGCCAGCAGACCCAGGAGGGGGACTAGCGGGAAGAATAGTTACGAGCAGTACTTC	CASRPRRGTSGKNSYEQYF
many	TRBV14	.	TRBJ2-3	TGTGCCAGCAGCCCCTTTACCGGAGATACGCAGTATTTT	CASSPFTGDTQYF
few	TRBV4-2	TRBD1	TRBJ2-5	TGTGCCAGCAGCCTGAAGGACAGGGGAGAGACCCAGTACTTC	CASSLKDRGETQYF
few	TRBV24-1	.	TRBJ1-5	TGTGCCACCAGTACGGGACCCTTCGGACAGCCCCAGCATTTT	CATSTGPFGQPQHF
many	TRBV11-2	.	TRBJ2-5	TGTGCCAGCAGCTTGGACGGTGGGACGGAGACCCAGTACTTC	CASSLDGGTETQYF
.	TRBV10-2	TRBD1	TRBJ2-7	TGCGCCAGCAGCGGACAGGGAAGCTACGAGCAGTACTTC	CASSGQGSYEQYF
.	TRBV7-8	.	TRBJ1-6	TGTGCCAGCAGCTCCCGGCCGCTGAATTCACCCCTCCACTTT	CASSSRPLNSPLHF
medium-sized	TRBV3-1	TRBD1	TRBJ1-1	TGTGCCAGCAGCCGAGTAATCAGGGGGCGAAACACTGAAGCTTTCTTT	CASSRVIRGRNTEAFF
medium-sized	TRBV19	.	TRBJ2-5	TGTGCCAGTAGTATATCAGAGACCCAGTACTTC	CASSISETQYF
.	TRBV5-4	.	TRBJ2-1	TGTGCCAGCACCAGCCTACCAGCTAATGAGCAGTTCTTC	CASTSLPANEQFF
medium-sized	TRBV2	.	TRBJ2-7	TGTGCCAGCAGTGAAGACAGGGTAGGGGCCTACGAGCAGTACTTC	CASSEDRVGAYEQYF
medium-sized	TRBV11-2	TRBD1	TRBJ2-2	TGTGCCAGCAGACACGGACAGGGAGCGAACACCGGGGAGCTGTTTTTT	CASRHGQGANTGELFF
few	TRBV9	TRBD1	TRBJ1-1	TGTGCCAGCTCCGGGACAGAGAACACTGAAGCTTTCTTT	CASSGTENTEAFF